This T cell receptor beta chain was retrieved from a study of cytomegalovirus exposure and HLA in healthy donors. Use of 60 Vbeta and 13 Jbeta primers characterized the PCR. Here immunoSEQ multiplex PCR was the method, and the copy in TCRdb shows in-frame clones only, minus some. Altogether about 120,000 clones are present, 81% being singletons, with the ten largest covering 1.5% to 2%. Germline-derived CDR1 and CDR2 are SGHTA and FQGTGA. V was pared by 3 bases and J by 4 bases, with 10 bases between. This CDR3 has 13 amino acids. The chain carries TRBV7-3 and TRBJ2-7; the D gene is possibly TRBD1 (5 bases). This receptor was taken from a man in his forties or fifties in good health and CMV-seronegative. Sequencing used PBMCs. The CDR3 nucleotides are TGTGCCAGCAGCTTGGGGCACACATACGAGCAGTACTTC. This translates into CASSLGHTYEQYF.